The sequence of this T cell receptor (beta chain) was determined in a study of cytomegalovirus exposure and HLA in healthy donors. Overall study: The 95 to 150 validation repertoires, a later analysis reported, used the same platform as the 550 to 800 first-cohort repertoires.

The repertoire was sequenced with immunoSEQ multiplex PCR; TCRdb's copy has only in-frame clones and lacks some. The sample yields more than 110,000 clones, approximately 94% seen once. CDR1 and CDR2 from the germline V gene are SGHNT and YYREEE (reference sequence). The J segment lost 4 bases and the V segment lost 0 bases, leaving 6 bases of the junction unmatched. The CDR3 length is 15 residues. In its sample, this clone was seen a few times. Its target is unknown. Study-wide points: Specific recognition of CMV antigens was confirmed in vitro for a few chains (all CMV-associated). According to a later analysis, TCR clusters from the first cohort tended to co-occur in the 100 to 150 validation repertoires. The study designated over 150 TCR beta chains cytomegalovirus-associated.

The sequence derives from a man aged 18 to 29 in good health and CMV-seropositive. Sequencing input: PBMCs. The chain couples TRBV5-4 to TRBJ1-1; TRBD1 matches 7 bases. The DNA for the CDR3 is TGTGCCAGCAGCTTGGCCCGACAGGGTGGCACTGAAGCTTTCTTT. It translates to CASSLARQGGTEAFF.